This T cell receptor (beta chain) derives from a study of cytomegalovirus exposure and HLA in healthy donors. Study-wide results and caveats: Most TCR sequences were seen very rarely across donors, but some public TCRs occurred in many.

The assay was immunoSEQ multiplex PCR, and TCRdb's table has in-frame clones only and misses some. The sample includes some 69,000 clones, roughly 94% seen only once; the top ten take about 4%. About this clone: Its antigen is not known.

This CDR3 contains 15 residues. With 0 bases removed from V and 0 bases from J, the gap between germline ends came to 8 bases. Germline V gives CDR1 SGDLS, CDR2 YYNGEE. The rearrangement joins TRBV9 to TRBJ2-3; D gene ambiguous. Material for sequencing was PBMCs. This TCR was recovered from a man between 18 and 29 years old in good health and CMV-seropositive. This CDR3 is CASSVDVTSTDTQYF. In DNA form, the CDR3 reads TGTGCCAGCAGCGTAGATGTCACTAGCACAGATACGCAGTATTTT.